A single T cell receptor beta chain is shown here with its context. The data were obtained in a study of technical replicates of blood from several donors. V was pared by 4 bases and J by 4 bases, with 10 bases between. The CDR3 contains 13 residues. Per the germline V gene, CDR1 is SNHLY and CDR2 is FYNNEI. The data were produced by immunoSEQ multiplex PCR, yet TCRdb's version contains in-frame clones alone and is incomplete. This sample has about 97,000 clones, with nearly 96% found just once. The rearrangement uses TRBV2 and TRBJ1-1; D is ambiguous. The source is a human donor in good health. Sequencing was done on a sample of T cells isolated from PBMCs. CDR3 amino acids: CASSGQVSTEAFF. The CDR3 bases are TGTGCCAGCAGTGGTCAGGTCTCCACTGAAGCTTTCTTT.